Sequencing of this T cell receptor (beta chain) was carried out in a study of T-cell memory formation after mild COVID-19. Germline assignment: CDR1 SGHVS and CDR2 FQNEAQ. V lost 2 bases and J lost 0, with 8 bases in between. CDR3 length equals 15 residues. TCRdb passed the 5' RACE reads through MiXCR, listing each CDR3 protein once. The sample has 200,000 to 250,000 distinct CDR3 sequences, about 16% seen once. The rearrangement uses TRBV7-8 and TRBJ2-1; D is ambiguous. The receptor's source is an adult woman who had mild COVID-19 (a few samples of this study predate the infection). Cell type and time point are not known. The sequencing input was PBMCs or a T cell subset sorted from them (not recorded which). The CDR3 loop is CASSLHEISYNEQFF. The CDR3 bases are TGTGCCAGCAGCTTACATGAGATCTCCTACAATGAGCAGTTCTTC.